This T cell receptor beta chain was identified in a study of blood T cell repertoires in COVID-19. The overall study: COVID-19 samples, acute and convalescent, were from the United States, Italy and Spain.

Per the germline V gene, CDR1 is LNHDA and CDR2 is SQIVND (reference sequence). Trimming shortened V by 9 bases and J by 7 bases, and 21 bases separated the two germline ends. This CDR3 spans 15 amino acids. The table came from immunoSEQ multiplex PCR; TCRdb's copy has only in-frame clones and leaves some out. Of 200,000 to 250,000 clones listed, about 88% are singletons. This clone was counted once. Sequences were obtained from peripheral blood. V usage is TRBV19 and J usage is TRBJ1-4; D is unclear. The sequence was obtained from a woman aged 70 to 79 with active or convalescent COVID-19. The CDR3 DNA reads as TGTGCCAGACCGGGTCCTCGAACCTTAACTGAAAAACTGTTTTTT. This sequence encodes CARPGPRTLTEKLFF.